Below are 32 T cell receptor beta chains sequenced from a single sample in a study of human T cells and chemical hapten exposure. TCRdb passed the RACE reads through MiXCR, listing each CDR3 protein once. This table holds approximately 34,000 distinct CDR3 sequences, around 6.4% found once. Stated time point: patch test 1, 2 weeks after DPC sensitization. Treatment reported: therapeutic diphenylcyclopropenone sensitization with weekly scalp DPC. Unfractionated whole blood served as the source for total RNA extraction. Source: whole blood, taken in connection with sensitization to the hapten diphenylcyclopropenone (DPC). All receptors derive from a woman aged 25 to 39 with alopecia areata. Some clones in this sample may be carry-over from other donors' samples.

This clonotype was counted a few times. V is TRBV10-3 and J is TRBJ1-1, with 9 bases lining up with TRBD1. Germline assignment: CDR1 ENHRY and CDR2 SYGVKD. J was trimmed by 3 bases and V by 4 bases; bases with no gene match: 0. The CDR3 sequence is 13 residues long. CDR3 protein: CAISGDRDTEAFF. Here the CDR3 DNA reads TGTGCCATCAGTGGGGACAGGGACACTGAAGCTTTCTTT.

This clonotype was recorded at least ten times. This rearrangement joins TRBV6-2 or TRBV6-3 to TRBJ2-3; D call uncertain. V was pared by 7 bases and J by 2 bases, with 10 bases between. Germline V gene sequence: CDR1 MNHEY, CDR2 SVGEGT. The CDR3 loop spans 13 amino acids. The CDR3 loop is CASTLRPTDTQYF. The CDR3 nucleotides are TGTGCCAGCACCCTACGACCCACAGATACGCAGTATTTT.

This clonotype has a handful of counts. The chain joins TRBV7-2 to TRBJ1-6; no reliable D call. CDR3 length equals 15 residues. V shed 5 bases and J shed 9 bases, with 17 bases lying between them. Germline CDR1 and CDR2: SGHTA and FQGNSA. This CDR3 reads CASSEGRTLTSPLHF. The CDR3 region has the DNA TGTGCCAGCAGCGAGGGCCGGACTCTGACTTCACCCCTCCACTTT. Combining the CDR3 with reference TRBV7-2 and TRBJ1-6 gives the whole variable domain GAGVSQSPSNKVTEKGKDVELRCDPISGHTALYWYRQSLGQGLEFLIYFQGNSAPDKSGLPSDRFSAERTGGSVSTLTIQRTQQEDSAVYLCASSEGRTLTSPLHFGNGTRLTVT.

This clonotype was seen repeatedly, ten times or more. CDR3 nucleotides: TGTGCCAGCAGTTACGGGAAGGCTCCCGAGCAGTACTTC. Amino acid sequence: CASSYGKAPEQYF. The rearrangement uses TRBV6-2 or TRBV6-3 and TRBJ2-7; no firm D call. The CDR3 covers 13 residues. Trimming shortened V by 2 bases and J by 6 bases, and 11 bases separated the two germline ends. From germline, CDR1 is MNHEY and CDR2 SVGEGT.

This clonotype was recorded many times. V and J are TRBV4-2 and TRBJ1-1; D is ambiguous. The CDR3 spans 15 residues. The germline V gene encodes CDR1 LGHNA and CDR2 YNFKEQ. Trimming cost V 4 bases and J 1 base, with 13 bases left between them. Here the CDR3 DNA reads TGTGCCAGCAGCCTAGATGCAGGAGCGAACACTGAAGCTTTCTTT. Encoded protein: CASSLDAGANTEAFF.

This clonotype showed up many times. This chain links TRBV9 with TRBJ1-2, with 7 bases aligning to TRBD1. The CDR3 length is 15 residues. The V segment lost 0 bases and the J segment 8 bases; nucleotides outside the gene matches: 10. Germline V gene data show CDR1 as SGDLS and CDR2 as YYNGEE. Here the CDR3 reads CASSVGTGALWGYTF. Written as DNA, the CDR3 is TGTGCCAGCAGCGTAGGCACAGGGGCTCTTTGGGGCTACACCTTC.

In its sample, this clonotype was seen a few times. The J gene is TRBJ1-5, the V gene TRBV30, with 7 bases lining up with TRBD1. Germline-derived CDR1 and CDR2 are GTSNPN and SVGIG (reference sequence). V was pared by 5 bases and J by 4 bases, with 2 bases of the junction left unmatched. The CDR3 loop spans 12 amino acids. The CDR3: CAWRQGNQPQHF. The CDR3 nucleotides read TGTGCCTGGCGACAGGGAAATCAGCCCCAGCATTTT.

This clonotype has at least ten counts. This rearrangement joins TRBV6-1 to TRBJ1-2; 8 positions agree with TRBD1. CDR1 is MNHNS and CDR2 is SASEGT in the germline V gene. The CDR3 contains 13 residues. V dropped 8 bases and J dropped 3; count of bases not matched to a gene: 5. The CDR3 nucleotides are TGTGCCAGCCGGACAGGGAACGACTATGGCTACACCTTC. Protein sequence: CASRTGNDYGYTF.

The chain couples TRBV27 to TRBJ2-5, with D unresolved. The length of the CDR3 is 14 residues. Per germline, CDR1 MNHEY and CDR2 SMNVEV (reference sequence). V shed 3 bases and J shed 0 bases, with 8 bases lying between them. The CDR3 bases are TGTGCCAGCAGTTTCGGCAGATACCAAGAGACCCAGTACTTC. It yields the protein CASSFGRYQETQYF.

The table lists this clonotype with many counts. The genes are TRBV20-1 and TRBJ2-3; the D gene is possibly TRBD1 (5 bases). The CDR3 spans 14 residues. In germline, CDR1 is DFQATT, CDR2 SNEGSKA (reference sequence). The V gene lost 1 base and the J gene lost 4 bases, with 12 bases spanning the gap. The CDR3 DNA follows: TGCAGTGCTAGAGGGGGCCAAAGTTCAGATACGCAGTATTTT. It yields the protein CSARGGQSSDTQYF.

The rearrangement links TRBV4-3 to TRBJ1-1, with D perhaps matching TRBD1 (6 bases). V was cut by 0 bases and J by 8 bases, with 13 bases left in between. The CDR3 spans 14 residues. Germline V gives CDR1 LGHNA, CDR2 YSLEER. In nucleotides, the CDR3 is TGCGCCAGCAGCCAAGATCCCAGGACAGCGGAAGCTTTCTTT. Translating gives CASSQDPRTAEAFF.

The rearrangement joins TRBV9 to TRBJ1-3; perhaps TRBD1 as D (5 bases). The germline V gene encodes CDR1 SGDLS and CDR2 YYNGEE. V was clipped by 4 bases and J by 4 bases, with 18 bases between them. The CDR3 is 16 amino acids. CDR3 sequence reads: CASSLTGRFGGNTIYF. The CDR3 nucleotides read TGTGCCAGCAGCCTCACGGGACGCTTTGGAGGAAACACCATATATTTT.

The genes are TRBV20-1 and TRBJ1-5; no firm D call. V was shortened by 0 bases and J by 3 bases, with 15 bases between the two germline ends. This CDR3 region has 16 residues. Germline loops: CDR1 DFQATT, CDR2 SNEGSKA (reference sequence). Here the CDR3 reads CSARDQPGGVNQPQHF. The CDR3 coding sequence is TGCAGTGCTAGAGATCAGCCGGGCGGGGTCAATCAGCCCCAGCATTTT.

This clonotype appeared a few times. The chain has TRBV29-1 and TRBJ1-3; 9 bases match TRBD1. With V trimmed by 7 bases and J by 1 base, 8 bases remained unmatched. This CDR3 is built from 15 residues. Germline V gene data show CDR1 as SQVTM and CDR2 as ANQGSEA. CDR3 amino acids: CSAGGTGQSGNTIYF. CDR3 DNA sequence: TGCAGCGCAGGAGGGACAGGGCAGTCTGGAAACACCATATATTTT.

This clonotype was counted a few times. The gene calls are TRBV30 and TRBJ2-2; TRBD1 agrees at 7 bases. The CDR3 consists of 14 residues. Germline V gene data show CDR1 as GTSNPN and CDR2 as SVGIG (reference sequence). The trim removed 5 bases at V and 3 bases at J, leaving 6 bases unmatched. In DNA, the CDR3 is TGTGCCTGGGACAGGGAACTATACACCGGGGAGCTGTTTTTT. It specifies CAWDRELYTGELFF.

This clonotype was seen ten or more times. The rearrangement joins TRBV4-3 to TRBJ2-2, with D possibly matching TRBD1 (5 bases). V was cut by 4 bases and J by 4 bases, with 10 bases left in between. The CDR3 is 14 amino acids. Germline CDR1 is LGHNA and CDR2 is YSLEER. CDR3 coding DNA: TGCGCCAGCAGCCTCCGACAGTTCACCGGGGAGCTGTTTTTT. It encodes CASSLRQFTGELFF.

This clonotype was seen more than once but under ten times. The CDR3 spells CASSLRRDEPQETQYF. In DNA, the CDR3 is TGTGCCAGCAGCTTAAGGCGGGACGAACCCCAAGAGACCCAGTACTTC. The chain carries TRBV7-9 and TRBJ2-5, with a possible D match to TRBD2 (6 bases). The CDR3 contains 16 residues. V lost 2 bases, J lost 1 base, and 14 bases lay in between. From germline, CDR1 is SEHNR and CDR2 FQNEAQ (reference sequence).

In its sample, this clonotype was seen many times. The CDR3 region has the DNA TGTGCCAGCAGCCAAACGCGGCTCACCGGGGAGCTGTTTTTT. As protein: CASSQTRLTGELFF. The chain uses TRBV5-4 and TRBJ2-2; D not resolved. CDR1 and CDR2 (germline): SGHNT, YYREEE (reference sequence). V was shortened by 4 bases and J by 4 bases, with 11 bases between the two germline ends. This CDR3 has 14 residues.

This clonotype was recorded at least ten times. The chain links TRBV4-1 to TRBJ1-2; D unclear. Trimming left V 0 bases short and J 0 bases short, with 8 bases between. The germline V gene encodes CDR1 MGHRA and CDR2 YSYEKL. The CDR3 is 15 amino acids. This CDR3 is CASSQEEGTNYGYTF. The CDR3, as DNA: TGCGCCAGCAGCCAAGAAGAAGGCACTAACTATGGCTACACCTTC.

This clonotype was detected ten times or more. The J gene is TRBJ2-6, the V gene TRBV5-1; 10 positions match TRBD1. Per germline, CDR1 SGHRS and CDR2 YFSETQ. V was clipped by 1 base and J by 2 bases; unmatched bases: 9. The CDR3 has 19 residues. CDR3 region: CASSLFERTGGPGANVLTF. CDR3 nucleotide sequence: TGCGCCAGCAGCTTGTTTGAGAGGACAGGGGGTCCTGGGGCCAACGTCCTGACTTTC.

This clonotype was detected many times. The genes are TRBV29-1 and TRBJ2-7; D remains unclear. V dropped 5 bases and J dropped 7 bases, with 9 bases sitting between them. The germline CDR1 and CDR2 sequences are SQVTM and ANQGSEA. This CDR3 has 10 amino acids. CDR3 DNA: TGCAGCGTTTTGTTAAAGGAGCAGTACTTC. It specifies CSVLLKEQYF.

The chain combines TRBV28 with TRBJ1-1; D might be TRBD1 (6 bases). Deletions cut 2 bases from V and 5 bases from J, with 15 bases between. The germline gives CDR1 MDHEN, CDR2 SYDVKM. This CDR3 comprises 15 residues. The CDR3: CASSLLSGTRTEAFF. The CDR3 DNA is TGTGCCAGCAGTTTACTTTCCGGGACAAGGACTGAAGCTTTCTTT.

This clonotype was observed many times. This sequence joins TRBV5-5 and TRBJ1-5; TRBD1 might be the D (5 bases). The CDR3 is 14 amino acids. V lost 2 bases and J lost 3, with 9 bases in between. Germline CDR1 SGHKS, CDR2 YYEKEE (reference sequence). The CDR3 nucleotides read TGTGCCAGCAGCTTCGGGACGGTCAATCAGCCCCAGCATTTT. As protein: CASSFGTVNQPQHF.

Only a few counts were recorded for this clonotype. The V gene is TRBV15, the J gene TRBJ1-2; perhaps TRBD1 as D (6 bases). The CDR3 totals 14 residues. V gave up 0 bases and J gave up 8 bases, with 13 bases separating them. The germline CDR1 and CDR2 sequences are LNHNV and YYDKDF (reference sequence). The CDR3 spells CATSRDRGGGGYTF. Written as DNA, the CDR3 is TGTGCCACCAGCAGAGACAGGGGAGGTGGAGGCTACACCTTC.

The chain links TRBV5-1 to TRBJ2-7, with a weak D call TRBD1 (5 bases). This CDR3 comprises 14 residues. V lost 4 bases to trimming and J lost 2 bases, with 13 bases between them. CDR1 and CDR2 (germline): SGHRS, YFSETQ. The CDR3 region has the DNA TGCGCCAGCAGCGAAGGGGCAGGAACCTACGAGCAGTACTTC. Translating it yields CASSEGAGTYEQYF. Filled out from reference TRBV5-1 and TRBJ2-7, the complete variable domain reads KAGVTQTPRYLIKTRGQQVTLSCSPISGHRSVSWYQQTPGQGLQFLFEYFSETQRNKGNFPGRFSGRQFSNSRSEMNVSTLELGDSALYLCASSEGAGTYEQYFGPGTRLTVT.

This clonotype was counted ten times or more. The chain has TRBV5-1 and TRBJ2-1, with 8 bases identical to TRBD1. Germline trimming cut 4 bases from V and 8 bases from J; bases unmatched to any gene: 5. The CDR3 covers 13 residues. The germline gives CDR1 SGHRS, CDR2 YFSETQ. DNA for the CDR3: TGCGCCAGCAGCCTAGGACAGGGCGATGAGCAGTTCTTC. Translated: CASSLGQGDEQFF.

The chain combines TRBV6-2 or TRBV6-3 with TRBJ1-5; D possibly corresponds to TRBD1 (5 bases). The V end lost 7 bases, the J end lost 4 bases, and 8 bases lay between the germline ends. Germline CDR1 reads MNHEY; CDR2 reads SVGEGT. The CDR3 is 12 residues long. CDR3 residues: CASTTANQPQHF. The CDR3 bases are TGTGCCAGCACGACAGCTAATCAGCCCCAGCATTTT.

The chain combines TRBV3-1 with TRBJ1-1; possible D gene TRBD1, 5 bases. Deletions cut 3 bases from V and 3 bases from J, with 14 bases between. Per germline, CDR1 LGHDT and CDR2 YNNKEL (reference sequence). The CDR3 is 15 amino acids. CDR3 sequence (DNA): TGTGCCAGCAGCCAGATAACGGGCAGGGACACTGAAGCTTTCTTT. As protein: CASSQITGRDTEAFF.

This clonotype was picked up a small number of times. The rearrangement joins TRBV6-5 to TRBJ1-1, with D possibly being TRBD1 (5 bases). Trimming shortened V by 5 bases and J by 5 bases, and 12 bases separated the two germline ends. This CDR3 comprises 13 residues. Germline lookup yields CDR1 MNHEY and CDR2 SVGAGI. CDR3 in amino acids: CASSIGTDTEAFF. In DNA form, the CDR3 reads TGTGCCAGCAGTATAGGGACGGATACTGAAGCTTTCTTT.

The CDR3 protein is CASSLARGKQETQYF. CDR3 nucleotide sequence: TGTGCCAGCAGCTTGGCCAGGGGCAAACAAGAGACCCAGTACTTC. The rearrangement uses TRBV5-4 and TRBJ2-5, with D possibly TRBD1 on 6 matching bases. The CDR3 is 15 amino acids. CDR1 and CDR2 (germline): SGHNT, YYREEE (reference sequence). Trimming stripped 0 bases from V and 2 bases from J, with 11 bases between.

Ten or more counts support this clonotype. The chain recombines TRBV7-9 with TRBJ1-2; TRBD1 is a possible D gene (5 bases). The V end lost 5 bases, the J end lost 4 bases, and 8 bases lay between the germline ends. The CDR3 is made up of 12 amino acids. Germline V gene data show CDR1 as SEHNR and CDR2 as FQNEAQ (reference sequence). As DNA, the CDR3 is TGTGCCAGCAGCGCGGACACCTATGGCTACACCTTC. Translated: CASSADTYGYTF.

This clonotype was seen many times. The V call is TRBV7-3, the J call TRBJ2-5, with 9 bases lining up with TRBD1. With V trimmed by 5 bases and J by 2 bases, 6 bases remained unmatched. CDR1 and CDR2 from the germline V gene are SGHTA and FQGTGA. The CDR3 runs to 15 residues. The CDR3 nucleotides read TGTGCCAGCAGCCCGACAGGGGGATTACAAGAGACCCAGTACTTC. Translated: CASSPTGGLQETQYF.